This entry lists 2 T cell receptor beta chains sequenced from one sample in a study of blood T cell repertoires in COVID-19. Clones were sequenced by immunoSEQ multiplex PCR, and TCRdb holds only the in-frame ones, with some missing. The sample has roughly 130,000 clones; 80% to 85% are singletons. The sequenced material came from peripheral blood. The origin of the receptors is a woman aged 30 to 39 who had recovered from COVID-19.

V is TRBV5-4 and J is TRBJ1-2, with 8 bases aligning to TRBD1. The junction had 2 bases not matched to a gene; V was cut back by 9 bases and J by 1 base. The V gene's germline CDR1 is SGHNT and CDR2 YYREEE (reference sequence). The CDR3 is made up of 12 amino acids. CDR3 coding DNA: TGTGCCACCACAGGGGGTAACTATGGCTACACCTTC. It encodes CATTGGNYGYTF.

V usage is TRBV3-1 (or the pseudogene TRBV3-2) and J usage is TRBJ2-2, with unresolved D. The CDR3 loop spans 14 amino acids. Germline CDR1 LGHDT, CDR2 YNNKEL (reference sequence). The V end was cut by 1 base, the J end by 3 bases, with 6 bases between. The CDR3 sequence: CASSQGLDTGELFF. CDR3 bases: TGTGCCAGCAGCCAAGGATTAGACACCGGGGAGCTGTTTTTT.